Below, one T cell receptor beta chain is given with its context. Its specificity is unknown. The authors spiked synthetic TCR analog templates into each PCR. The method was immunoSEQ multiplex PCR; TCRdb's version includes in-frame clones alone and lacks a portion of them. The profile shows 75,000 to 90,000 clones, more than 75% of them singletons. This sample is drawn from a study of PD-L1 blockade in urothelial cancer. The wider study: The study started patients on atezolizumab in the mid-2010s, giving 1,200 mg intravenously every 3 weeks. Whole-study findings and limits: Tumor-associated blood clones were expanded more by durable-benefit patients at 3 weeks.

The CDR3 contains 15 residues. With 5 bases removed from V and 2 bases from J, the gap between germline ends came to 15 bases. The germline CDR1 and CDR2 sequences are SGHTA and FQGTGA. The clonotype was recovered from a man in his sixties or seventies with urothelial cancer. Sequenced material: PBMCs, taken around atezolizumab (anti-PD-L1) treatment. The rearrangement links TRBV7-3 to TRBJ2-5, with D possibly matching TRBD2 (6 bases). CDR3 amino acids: CASSLSGTLQETQYF. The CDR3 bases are TGTGCCAGCAGCCTAAGTGGGACTCTACAAGAGACCCAGTACTTC.